These T cell receptor beta chains were read from a single sample in a study of blood T cell repertoires in COVID-19. The method was immunoSEQ multiplex PCR; TCRdb's version includes in-frame clones alone and lacks a portion of them. Here the sample spans fewer than 500,000 clones, 85% to 90% being singletons. The sequencing input was peripheral blood. The receptor set was obtained from a woman aged 25 to 39 with acute or convalescent COVID-19. The CDR3 runs from the conserved cysteine through the conserved F or W.

j_gene | v_gene | CDR3aa
TRBJ2-2 | TRBV5-1 | CAGTANTGELFF
TRBJ1-2 | TRBV3-1/TRBV3-2 | CASSRGDRDNYGYTF
TRBJ1-2 | TRBV11-2 | CASSTETGNGYTF
TRBJ1-5 | TRBV2 | CASGQGVNQPQHF
TRBJ2-2 | TRBV5-1 | CASSLVAGGNTGELFF
TRBJ1-6 | TRBV14 | CASSQDPPSSYNSPLHF
TRBJ1-3 | TRBV5-1 | CASSLSAAGNTIYF
TRBJ2-3 | TRBV6-5 | CASSYSPGTADTQYF
TRBJ1-5 | TRBV12-5 | CASGTGGYQPQHF
TRBJ1-6 | TRBV6-5 | CASMQGARSPLHF
TRBJ2-7 | TRBV7-9 | CASSEGAYEQYF
TRBJ2-2 | TRBV18 | CASSPRQIENTGELFF
TRBJ2-1 | TRBV5-1 | CASSLDEGQGYNEQFF
TRBJ2-5 | TRBV6-1 | CASSAFWTGVPETQYF
TRBJ1-1 | TRBV6-5 | CASSYADRGTEAFF
TRBJ2-7 | TRBV27 | CASRPGLPSSHEQYF
TRBJ2-1 | TRBV6-5 | CASSRGRYNEQFF
TRBJ2-1 | TRBV15 | CATSTSGLRDEFF
TRBJ2-5 | TRBV6-5 | CASRLAGGKETQYF
TRBJ1-2 | TRBV6-5 | CASSRNPTVRYGYTF
TRBJ1-1 | TRBV13 | CASSFGRGNTEAFF
TRBJ1-2 | TRBV16 | CASSQATDSNYGYTF
TRBJ1-4 | TRBV6-5 | CASSWRGQGAEKLFF
TRBJ2-1 | TRBV15 | CATSLSPGGGLNEQFF
TRBJ2-7 | TRBV5-5 | CASSLAPGSSYEQYF
TRBJ2-2 | TRBV19 | CASSPLLQGRGGELFF
TRBJ2-3 | TRBV24-1 | CATSDTRTGDGTQYF
TRBJ2-1 | TRBV6-4 | CASSDFGGGYNEQFF
TRBJ1-1 | TRBV29-1 | CSVEDRLNTEAFF
TRBJ2-5 | TRBV7-2 | CASSLAGLAKETQYF
TRBJ1-2 | TRBV3-1/TRBV3-2 | CASSQAQLPRVYGYTF
TRBJ2-3 | TRBV5-6 | CASSLEWGPSTDTQYF
TRBJ1-1 | TRBV25-1 | CASSDHIGTSEAFF
TRBJ1-1 | TRBV2 | CASSEAFGVGAFF
TRBJ2-3 | TRBV28 | CASRRLTSGGRGTQYF